This entry lists 32 T cell receptor beta chains sequenced from one sample in a study of blood T cell repertoires in COVID-19. Sequencing was performed with immunoSEQ multiplex PCR; in TCRdb, only in-frame clones are kept and a portion is missing. This sample has 140,000 or so clones, with 87% found just once. The sequenced material came from PBMCs or T cells enriched from blood (not recorded which). These receptors all stem from a man aged 55 to 70 who had recovered from COVID-19.

The genes are TRBV6-5 and TRBJ1-6; TRBD1 agrees at 7 bases. This CDR3 comprises 15 residues. V was pared by 5 bases and J by 7 bases, with 8 bases of the junction left unmatched. CDR1 is MNHEY and CDR2 is SVGAGI in the germline V gene. CDR3 DNA sequence: TGTGCCAGCAGTAGACAGGGCAGAGGAAATTCACCCCTCCACTTT. It encodes CASSRQGRGNSPLHF.

The V and J genes are TRBV6-1 and TRBJ2-3, with TRBD2 identical over 11 bases. Trimming removed 2 bases from V and 4 bases from J; junction bases left unmatched: 2. From germline, CDR1 is MNHNS and CDR2 SASEGT. The CDR3 covers 15 residues. The CDR3, as DNA: TGTGCCAGCAGTGAACTAGCGGGAGGCCCAGATACGCAGTATTTT. Protein sequence: CASSELAGGPDTQYF.

The chain links TRBV7-2 to TRBJ2-1; D gene uncertain. Germline CDR1 is SGHTA and CDR2 is FQGNSA. The V gene lost 2 bases and the J gene lost 0 bases, with 8 bases spanning the gap. The CDR3 extends over 15 amino acids. In DNA, the CDR3 is TGTGCCAGCAGCTTATCCGGTAGCTCCTACAATGAGCAGTTCTTC. Translation: CASSLSGSSYNEQFF.

This chain uses TRBV5-4 with TRBJ2-5, with a tentative D call TRBD2 (7 bases). The CDR3 is 15 residues long. V was pared by 3 bases and J by 9 bases, with 21 bases between. Germline V lookup: CDR1 SGHNT, CDR2 YYREEE (reference sequence). The CDR3: CASSWGASGEWAQYF. The CDR3 region has the DNA TGTGCCAGCAGCTGGGGGGCTAGCGGCGAATGGGCCCAGTACTTC.

CDR3 DNA sequence: TGTGCCAGCAGCCCCCCCGCGGGAGGGCCCCATGAGCAGTTCTTC. Translated: CASSPPAGGPHEQFF. The V gene is TRBV5-6, the J gene TRBJ2-1; 9 bases align to TRBD2. The CDR3 runs 15 residues. The V segment lost 4 bases and the J segment 8 bases; nucleotides outside the gene matches: 10. Per germline, CDR1 SGHDT and CDR2 YYEEEE.

V and J are TRBV7-8 and TRBJ1-4, with D perhaps matching TRBD1 (6 bases). The CDR3 spans 15 residues. In germline, CDR1 is SGHVS, CDR2 FQNEAQ. V was trimmed by 5 bases and J by 3 bases, leaving 13 bases between them. CDR3 DNA: TGTGCCAGCAGCCGTACGACAGGATCTAATGAAAAACTGTTTTTT. Amino acids: CASSRTTGSNEKLFF.

This clone was counted a single time. The gene calls are TRBV13 and TRBJ1-2, with TRBD1 identical over 10 bases. J was trimmed by 7 bases and V by 4 bases; bases with no gene match: 9. Germline V gene sequence: CDR1 PRHDT, CDR2 FYEKMQ (reference sequence). CDR3 length: 15 residues. CDR3 residues: CASSSDRGRRGGYTF. The CDR3 region has the DNA TGTGCCAGCAGCTCTGACAGGGGGCGCCGGGGTGGCTACACCTTC.

The gene calls are TRBV30 and TRBJ1-6; 10 bases are shared with TRBD1. With 5 bases clipped from V and 10 bases from J, the junction kept 11 bases outside the gene matches. This CDR3 spans 15 amino acids. From germline, CDR1 is GTSNPN and CDR2 SVGIG (reference sequence). The CDR3 here is CAWAGGQGLLSPLHF. In DNA form, the CDR3 reads TGTGCCTGGGCGGGGGGACAGGGGTTGCTGTCACCCCTCCACTTT.

The CDR3: CASTPGGAGYTF. CDR3 nucleotide sequence: TGTGCCAGCACCCCCGGGGGGGCTGGCTACACCTTC. This chain uses TRBV3-1 (or the pseudogene TRBV3-2) with TRBJ1-2, with D possibly matching TRBD1 (6 bases). V was trimmed by 7 bases and J by 7 bases, leaving 13 bases between them. This CDR3 region has 12 residues. The germline V gene encodes CDR1 LGHDT and CDR2 YNNKEL (reference sequence).

This chain connects TRBV9 to TRBJ2-7; TRBD2 might be the D (6 bases). Trimming cost V 3 bases and J 4 bases, with 17 bases left between them. Germline CDR1 and CDR2: SGDLS and YYNGEE. This CDR3 is 15 amino acids long. The CDR3: CASSAAGGVWYEQYF. The CDR3 DNA reads TGTGCCAGCAGCGCCGCCGGCGGGGTATGGTACGAGCAGTACTTC.

The rearrangement uses TRBV15 and TRBJ1-3; D uncertain. V was clipped by 0 bases and J by 0 bases, with 9 bases between them. The germline gives CDR1 LNHNV, CDR2 YYDKDF (reference sequence). This CDR3 contains 16 residues. The CDR3 region is CATSRDGLISGNTIYF. CDR3 DNA sequence: TGTGCCACCAGCAGAGATGGCCTGATCTCTGGAAACACCATATATTTT.

The chain couples TRBV2 to TRBJ1-5, with 12 bases lining up with TRBD1. CDR1 and CDR2 (germline): SNHLY, FYNNEI. Unmatched junction bases numbered 12, after V lost 6 bases and J lost 6 bases. The CDR3 is 17 amino acids. The CDR3 sequence is CASSRGLRDRGLQPQHF. CDR3 coding DNA: TGTGCCAGCAGCCGGGGACTCCGGGACAGGGGGCTTCAGCCCCAGCATTTT.

The chain recombines TRBV6-5 with TRBJ2-5, with D possibly being TRBD1 (6 bases). CDR3 length: 12 amino acids. Trimming took off 8 bases at V and 4 bases at J, with 11 bases between the two ends. Germline V CDR1 and CDR2: MNHEY, SVGAGI. CDR3 sequence reads: CASSGVGETQYF. Written as DNA, the CDR3 is TGTGCCAGCTCAGGGGTCGGAGAGACCCAGTACTTC.

The V and J genes are TRBV7-9 and TRBJ1-6; 8 positions agree with TRBD1. This CDR3 region has 16 residues. Germline V gene lookup returns CDR1 SEHNR and CDR2 FQNEAQ (reference sequence). With 4 bases clipped from V and 3 bases from J, the junction kept 5 bases outside the gene matches. The CDR3 DNA follows: TGTGCCAGCAGCTCCCGGGACAGGATCTATAATTCACCCCTCCACTTT. The encoded protein is CASSSRDRIYNSPLHF. Combining the CDR3 with reference TRBV7-9 and TRBJ1-6 gives the whole variable domain DTGVSQNPRHKITKRGQNVTFRCDPISEHNRLYWYRQTLGQGPEFLTYFQNEAQLEKSRLLSDRFSAERPKGSFSTLEIQRTEQGDSAMYLCASSSRDRIYNSPLHFGNGTRLTVT.

The chain combines TRBV27 with TRBJ2-2, with 8 bases that match TRBD2. The J segment lost 5 bases and the V segment lost 1 base, leaving 12 bases of the junction unmatched. In germline, CDR1 is MNHEY, CDR2 SMNVEV (reference sequence). The CDR3 is 18 residues long. The CDR3 region has the DNA TGTGCCAGCAGTTTATTGGGTCCAGCGGGAGAGATAACCGGGGAGCTGTTTTTT. It yields the protein CASSLLGPAGEITGELFF.

The rearrangement links TRBV5-4 to TRBJ1-4, with 7 bases aligning to TRBD1. Trimming removed 1 base from V and 6 bases from J; junction bases left unmatched: 3. CDR3 size: 14 residues. CDR1 SGHNT and CDR2 YYREEE come from the germline V gene (reference sequence). CDR3 nucleotides: TGTGCCAGCAGCTTGAACCAGGGGGATGAAAAACTGTTTTTT. Encoded protein: CASSLNQGDEKLFF.

The V and J genes are TRBV7-9 and TRBJ1-2, with 9 bases lining up with TRBD1. Germline values: CDR1 SEHNR, CDR2 FQNEAQ (reference sequence). V dropped 2 bases and J dropped 4; count of bases not matched to a gene: 5. CDR3 length equals 15 residues. CDR3 sequence: CASSLTGQGSYGYTF. CDR3 in DNA: TGTGCCAGCAGCTTAACCGGACAGGGGAGCTATGGCTACACCTTC.

J is TRBJ2-5 and V is TRBV6-5; tentatively, D is TRBD2 (6 bases). The ends were cut back, 7 bases at V and 2 bases at J, with 17 bases in the middle. This CDR3 comprises 15 residues. Germline V gives CDR1 MNHEY, CDR2 SVGAGI. The CDR3: CASTPSPGRQETQYF. For the CDR3, the DNA is TGTGCCAGCACTCCGAGTCCTGGGAGGCAAGAGACCCAGTACTTC.

The chain links TRBV2 to TRBJ2-7; perhaps TRBD2 as D (7 bases). Trimming took 11 bases from V and 0 from J, leaving 20 bases between them. Germline V gives CDR1 SNHLY, CDR2 FYNNEI. The CDR3 runs to 15 residues. Here the CDR3 DNA reads TGTGCCTCACATTGGGGGGGGCTAAACTCCTACGAGCAGTACTTC. This sequence encodes CASHWGGLNSYEQYF.

CDR3 sequence reads: CASSFRDTKPDEQYF. CDR3 nucleotide sequence: TGTGCCAGCAGCTTCCGGGACACTAAGCCCGATGAGCAGTACTTC. The V and J genes are TRBV5-4 and TRBJ2-7, with a possible D match to TRBD1 (6 bases). The CDR3 spans 15 residues. CDR1 is SGHNT, CDR2 YYREEE, per germline (reference sequence). Deletions cut 2 bases from V and 7 bases from J, with 19 bases between.

This sequence joins TRBV10-3 and TRBJ2-6; 10 nucleotides line up with TRBD2. CDR1 is ENHRY, CDR2 SYGVKD, per germline. Trimming at V came to 0 bases and at J to 0 bases, leaving 14 bases not matched to a gene. The CDR3 covers 22 residues. This chain's CDR3 is CAISESASGSSNPLSGANVLTF. The CDR3 nucleotides read TGTGCCATCAGTGAGTCGGCTAGCGGGAGTTCTAACCCCCTCTCTGGGGCCAACGTCCTGACTTTC.

The chain joins TRBV6-6 to TRBJ1-1; 8 nucleotides agree with TRBD1. V dropped 5 bases and J dropped 8; count of bases not matched to a gene: 19. CDR1 is MNHNY, CDR2 SVGAGI, per germline (reference sequence). CDR3 length: 17 amino acids. This CDR3 reads CASSPRPLDRGNSEAFF. The CDR3 DNA follows: TGTGCCAGCAGTCCCCGGCCCCTCGACAGGGGCAATTCGGAAGCTTTCTTT.

The rearrangement joins TRBV5-1 to TRBJ1-6; 10 bases agree with TRBD1. The germline V gene has CDR1 SGHRS and CDR2 YFSETQ. The V and J ends lost 1 base and 5 bases, in that order; junction bases with no gene match: 9. The CDR3 runs to 18 residues. The CDR3 sequence: CASSLTPMGQGNNSPLHF. The CDR3 nucleotides are TGCGCCAGCAGCTTGACCCCTATGGGACAGGGGAATAATTCACCCCTCCACTTT.

This clone appeared once. V is TRBV29-1 and J is TRBJ2-7; D unresolved. CDR1 and CDR2 from the germline V gene are SQVTM and ANQGSEA. The CDR3 runs to 13 residues. V was pared by 0 bases and J by 1 base, with 7 bases between. CDR3 in amino acids: CSVEDPSSYEQYF. The CDR3 DNA sequence: TGCAGCGTTGAAGACCCTTCGTCCTACGAGCAGTACTTC.

The V gene is TRBV28, the J gene TRBJ1-2, with 7 bases lining up with TRBD1. J lost 8 bases, V lost 9 bases, and 9 bases had no gene match. CDR1 MDHEN and CDR2 SYDVKM come from the germline V gene. The CDR3 totals 12 residues. The CDR3, as DNA: TGTGCCAGTTCGGACAGGCGCGGAGGCTACACCTTC. Its protein is CASSDRRGGYTF.

The chain uses TRBV6-5 and TRBJ1-1; weak D call: TRBD1 (5 bases). The V end was cut by 0 bases, the J end by 8 bases, with 16 bases between. CDR1 and CDR2 from the germline V gene are MNHEY and SVGAGI. This CDR3 is 15 amino acids long. CDR3 region: CASSYSGTGIQEAFF. The CDR3 nucleotides read TGTGCCAGCAGTTACTCGGGAACAGGAATCCAAGAAGCTTTCTTT.

This clone was counted between two and nine times. CDR3 protein: CASSVTDSGNTIYF. The CDR3 DNA reads as TGTGCCAGCAGCGTGACTGACTCTGGAAACACCATATATTTT. This sequence joins TRBV9 and TRBJ1-3; D gene ambiguous. Trimming took off 2 bases at V and 0 bases at J, with 6 bases between the two ends. Germline values: CDR1 SGDLS, CDR2 YYNGEE. The CDR3 has 14 amino acids.

The V gene is TRBV5-4, the J gene TRBJ1-3; no firm D call. The V end was cut by 4 bases, the J end by 0 bases, with 5 bases between. Germline V gene data show CDR1 as SGHNT and CDR2 as YYREEE (reference sequence). The CDR3 is made up of 13 amino acids. The CDR3 DNA sequence: TGTGCCAGCAGCCACAACTCTGGAAACACCATATATTTT. Residues: CASSHNSGNTIYF.

This clone came up once. This chain uses TRBV11-2 with TRBJ2-7, with TRBD2 matching 12 bases. Germline CDR1 reads SGHAT; CDR2 reads FQNNGV. The CDR3 extends over 14 amino acids. J was trimmed by 2 bases and V by 8 bases; bases with no gene match: 4. The DNA of the CDR3 is TGTGCCAGCCGCCTAGCGGGAGGGCCCTACGAGCAGTACTTC. This gives the protein CASRLAGGPYEQYF.

This clone was seen more than once but under ten times. V usage is TRBV19 and J usage is TRBJ1-4; the match to TRBD1 covers 8 bases. This CDR3 contains 18 residues. The V gene end was trimmed by 5 bases and the J gene end by 4 bases; junction bases not matched to a gene: 15. Looked up from germline, CDR1 is LNHDA and CDR2 is SQIVND (reference sequence). CDR3 DNA: TGTGCCAGTAGTGCTTCTCTCGGACAGGGTATCGATAATGAAAAACTGTTTTTT. It translates to CASSASLGQGIDNEKLFF.

This chain connects TRBV27 to TRBJ2-3; D might be TRBD2 (6 bases). This CDR3 spans 20 amino acids. Trimming removed 1 base from V and 0 bases from J, with 23 bases in between. Germline V gives CDR1 MNHEY, CDR2 SMNVEV (reference sequence). CDR3: CASSLLASEVLLSSTDTQYF. Here the CDR3 DNA reads TGTGCCAGCAGTTTATTAGCTAGCGAAGTCCTCTTATCTAGCACAGATACGCAGTATTTT.

There are a few counts of this clone. The V call is TRBV4-1, the J call TRBJ2-7; TRBD1 matches at 8 bases. CDR3 length: 18 residues. Germline CDR1 is MGHRA and CDR2 is YSYEKL. Unmatched junction bases numbered 16, after V lost 4 bases and J lost 2 bases. The CDR3 sequence is CASSLIQPRQGATYEQYF. The CDR3 coding sequence is TGCGCCAGCAGCCTCATCCAACCGCGGCAGGGGGCGACCTACGAGCAGTACTTC.